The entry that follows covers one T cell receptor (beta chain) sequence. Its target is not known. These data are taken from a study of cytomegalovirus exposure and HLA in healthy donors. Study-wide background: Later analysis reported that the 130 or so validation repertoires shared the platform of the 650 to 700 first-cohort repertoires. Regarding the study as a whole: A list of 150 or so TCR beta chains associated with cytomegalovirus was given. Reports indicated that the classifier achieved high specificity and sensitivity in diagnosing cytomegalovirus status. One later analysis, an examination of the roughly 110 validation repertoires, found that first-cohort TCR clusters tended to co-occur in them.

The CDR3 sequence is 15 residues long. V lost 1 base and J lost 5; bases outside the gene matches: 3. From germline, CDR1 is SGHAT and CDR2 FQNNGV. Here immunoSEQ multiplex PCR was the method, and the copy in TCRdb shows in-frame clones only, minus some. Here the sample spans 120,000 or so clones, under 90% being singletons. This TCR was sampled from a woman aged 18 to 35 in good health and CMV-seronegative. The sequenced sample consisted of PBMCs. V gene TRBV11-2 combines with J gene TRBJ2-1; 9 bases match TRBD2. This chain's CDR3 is CASSLVLAGHNEQFF. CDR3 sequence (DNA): TGTGCCAGCAGCTTAGTCCTAGCGGGGCACAATGAGCAGTTCTTC.